This T cell receptor (beta chain) is from a study of blood T cell repertoires in COVID-19. Study summary: Both acute and convalescent COVID-19 samples were obtained from the United States, Italy and Spain. T cells, B-cell-depleted T cells, or PBMCs provided the cDNA or gDNA that served as material.

Authors' processing steps: Reference gene primer amplification yielded estimated nucleated cell counts. Using immunoSEQ multiplex PCR, the repertoire was profiled, and TCRdb retains in-frame clones only, with some absent. V and J calls and clone size follow that table, whereas D and trimming were derived from the DNA. This sample has about 72,000 clones, with over 75% found just once. The CDR3 spans 12 residues. Per germline, CDR1 MNHEY and CDR2 SVGAGI. The V segment lost 11 bases and the J segment 5 bases; nucleotides outside the gene matches: 7. The receptor was derived from a man between 65 and 85 years old with active or convalescent COVID-19. The chain uses TRBV6-5 and TRBJ2-7; 9 bases fit TRBD2. Sequencing was performed on peripheral blood. The CDR3 is CASAGGGDEQYF. The CDR3 coding sequence is TGTGCCTCAGCGGGAGGAGGGGACGAGCAGTACTTC.